In this sample, the clone carrying this TCR beta chain turned up a few times. A single record per CDR3 protein comes from TCRdb applying MiXCR to the 5' RACE reads. The repertoire consists of 250,000 or so distinct CDR3 sequences, with 24% occurring once and the leading ten covering less than 0.75%. This sample stems from a study of CD8 T cells in ankylosing spondylitis. V was clipped by 5 bases and J by 4 bases, with 15 bases between them. The CDR3 runs to 14 residues. This clonotype was obtained from a male donor with ankylosing spondylitis or in good health (not recorded which). Sequencing was performed on blood, either unsorted or a sorted T cell fraction (not recorded which). The chain has TRBV12-3 or TRBV12-4 and TRBJ2-7; D is possibly TRBD1 or TRBD2 (6 bases each). The CDR3 nucleotides are TGTGCCAGCAGTCAACAGGGCCTAGCGTACGAGCAGTACTTC. Translating gives CASSQQGLAYEQYF.